Sequencing of this T cell receptor beta chain was carried out in a study of T cells in Graves' hyperthyroidism and ophthalmopathy. Subjects aged 18 to 65 presented with newly diagnosed hyperthyroidism of less than 2 months' duration. The CDR3 has 15 amino acids. CDR1 and CDR2 (germline): SGHTA, FQGTGA. The trim removed 2 bases at V and 5 bases at J, leaving 5 bases unmatched. There were TCR beta CDR3 regions amplified from RNA transcripts. Carried out on the TCR CDR3, a first-round RT-PCR used the HTBI primer set. Via MiXCR, TCRdb re-called the multiplex PCR reads, giving one row per CDR3 protein. Here the sample spans 130,000 or so distinct CDR3 sequences, more than 20% being singletons.

Sequencing was carried out using blood. The chain carries TRBV7-3 and TRBJ2-1, with TRBD2 identical over 8 bases. This TCR came from a woman in her fifties or sixties with Graves' hyperthyroidism that later progressed to Graves' ophthalmopathy. The CDR3 nucleotides are TGTGCCAGCAGCTTATTAGCGGGGAGAAACAATGAGCAGTTCTTC. This sequence encodes CASSLLAGRNNEQFF.